The sequence of this TCR beta chain was determined in a study of identical twins (TCRdb year 2016). Notes on the research overall: To test whether fetal clonotypes persist, the study used deep sequencing on TCR alpha and beta repertoires from monozygotic twins, unrelated adults of various ages, and cord blood. To rule out contamination, replicate twin experiments were performed at different times with different library preparation protocols.

All donors were healthy Caucasians. As concerns this clonotype: It has no known antigen specificity. No qualities accompany the bases; no much larger clone lies one base away.

Here is what the overall study found, with its caveats: In beta out-of-frame sequences, excess twin sharing was weaker, because having fewer shared sequences lowered the signal-to-noise ratio. Abundant cord blood beta clonotypes carried fewer insertions; young adult naive repertoires showed a weaker similar trend, while memory repertoires showed none. Out-of-frame TCR alpha sharing in monozygotic twins was systematically underestimated by recombination models, whereas sharing between unrelated individuals was in agreement with the recombination models. Out-of-frame TCR alpha sequences shared between twins showed an excess of low generation-probability sequences compared with coincidental sharing between unrelated individuals. Because the same donors could not be followed over many years, the conclusions relied on cross-sectional statistical analysis. Zero-insertion analyses could be partly confounded by invariant T cells such as MAIT and iNKT, although diverse VJ usage argued against such confounding for most clonotypes.

The library was built by means of 5' RACE. Sequenced using an Illumina HiSeq 2000. Template switching introduced a universal primer binding site; the final cDNA contained a unique molecular identifier, enabling accurate counting of TCR cDNA molecules. Specific primers in the conserved constant-segment region were used to synthesize first-strand cDNA for TCR alpha and beta chains. To control for contamination, every cDNA library carried two barcodes: a SMART-Mk sample barcode plus Illumina barcodes. TruSeq adapter sequences and Illumina sample barcodes were added in two successive PCR steps. The Illumina HiSeq platform was used with custom primers to sequence TCR alpha and beta cDNA libraries. The published analysis was carried out like this. Unique molecular identifiers were extracted from raw reads with MiGEC, and CDR3 positions were determined with MiXCR. For each individual, recombination models were inferred using an EM algorithm with the repgenHMM and IGoR tools. The analysis of shared clonotypes was done with the tcR package in R, with sharing normalized by the product of cloneset sizes. Out-of-frame nonproductive sequences were analyzed to study raw recombination free of thymic and clonal selection effects. TCRdb trimmed public reads at Q25 via fastp, called clones via MiXCR and kept in-frame beta chains. Entries are consolidated by CDR3 protein sequence, retaining the most common genes and DNA. TCRdb's processing, not the study's, gives the V and J calls here. This sample is represented by around 1.7 million distinct CDR3 sequences; under 35% of them were singletons. The ten largest make up approximately 0.29% of the sample.

CDR1 and CDR2, looked up from the germline V gene, are MNHNS and SASEGT. The V and J ends are trimmed by 3 bases and 5 bases, leaving 7 bases between them. Including the terminal cysteine and phenylalanine, the CDR3 comprises 12 residues. CDR3 DNA is the only sequence kept; it has 36 bases, read in frame from the first base. Sequences were obtained from cord blood. The V and J genes are TRBV6-1 and TRBJ1-1; the D gene identity is not certain. The receptor was isolated from a newborn girl in good health. The CDR3 has the sequence CASSDRWTEAFF. The nucleotide sequence is given as TGTGCCAGCAGTGACAGGTGGACTGAAGCTTTCTTT.